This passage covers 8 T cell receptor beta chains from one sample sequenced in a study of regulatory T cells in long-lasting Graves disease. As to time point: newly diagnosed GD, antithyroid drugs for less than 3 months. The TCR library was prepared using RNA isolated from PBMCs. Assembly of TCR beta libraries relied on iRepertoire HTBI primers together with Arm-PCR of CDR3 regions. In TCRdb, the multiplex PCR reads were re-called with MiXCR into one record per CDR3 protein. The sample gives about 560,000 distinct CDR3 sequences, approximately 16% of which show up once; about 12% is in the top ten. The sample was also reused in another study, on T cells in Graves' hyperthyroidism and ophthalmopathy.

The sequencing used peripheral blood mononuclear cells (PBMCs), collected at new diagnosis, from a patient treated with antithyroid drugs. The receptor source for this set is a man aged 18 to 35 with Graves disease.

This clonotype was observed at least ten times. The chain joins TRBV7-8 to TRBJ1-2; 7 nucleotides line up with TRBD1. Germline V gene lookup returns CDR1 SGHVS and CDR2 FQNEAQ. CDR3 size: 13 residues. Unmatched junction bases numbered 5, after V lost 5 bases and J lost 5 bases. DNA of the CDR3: TGTGCCAGCAGCGAACGACAGGGTTATGGCTACACCTTC. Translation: CASSERQGYGYTF.

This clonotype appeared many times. The CDR3 bases are TGTGCCAGCAGTTCTCTTAATGAAAAACTGTTTTTT. Translated, it gives CASSSLNEKLFF. V gene TRBV12-3 or TRBV12-4 combines with J gene TRBJ1-4; D remains ambiguous. The germline V and J ends were trimmed by 4 bases and 4 bases, with 4 bases remaining between them. CDR3 length: 12 amino acids.

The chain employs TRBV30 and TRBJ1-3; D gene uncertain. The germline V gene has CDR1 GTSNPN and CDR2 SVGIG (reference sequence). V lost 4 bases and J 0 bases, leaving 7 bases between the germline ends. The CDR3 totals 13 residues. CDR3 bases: TGTGCCTGGAAGGTGGCCTCTGGAAACACCATATATTTT. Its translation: CAWKVASGNTIYF.

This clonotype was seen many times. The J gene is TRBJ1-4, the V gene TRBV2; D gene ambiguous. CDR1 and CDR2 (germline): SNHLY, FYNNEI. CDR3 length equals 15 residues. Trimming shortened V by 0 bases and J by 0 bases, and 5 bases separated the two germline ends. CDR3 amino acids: CASSEASATNEKLFF. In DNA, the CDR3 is TGTGCCAGCAGTGAAGCCAGCGCAACTAATGAAAAACTGTTTTTT.

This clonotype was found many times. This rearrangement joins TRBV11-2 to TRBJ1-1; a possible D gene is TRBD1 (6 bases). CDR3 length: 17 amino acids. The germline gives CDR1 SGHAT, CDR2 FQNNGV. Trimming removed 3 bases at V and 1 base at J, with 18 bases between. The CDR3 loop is CASSFGRGSRQNTEAFF. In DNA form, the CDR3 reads TGTGCCAGCAGCTTCGGCAGGGGCAGCCGACAGAACACTGAAGCTTTCTTT.

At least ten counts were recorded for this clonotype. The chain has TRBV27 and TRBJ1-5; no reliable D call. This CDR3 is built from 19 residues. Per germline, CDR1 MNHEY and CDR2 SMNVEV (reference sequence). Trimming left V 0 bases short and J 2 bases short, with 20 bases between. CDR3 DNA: TGTGCCAGCAGTTTATCCCACTCGGACCGCAGTAGCGGCAATCAGCCCCAGCATTTT. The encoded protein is CASSLSHSDRSSGNQPQHF.

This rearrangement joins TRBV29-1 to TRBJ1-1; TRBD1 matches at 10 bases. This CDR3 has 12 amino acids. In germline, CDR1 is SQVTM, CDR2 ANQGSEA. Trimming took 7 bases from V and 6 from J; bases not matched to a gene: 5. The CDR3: CSGQGASAEAFF. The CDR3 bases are TGCAGCGGACAGGGGGCTAGTGCTGAAGCTTTCTTT.

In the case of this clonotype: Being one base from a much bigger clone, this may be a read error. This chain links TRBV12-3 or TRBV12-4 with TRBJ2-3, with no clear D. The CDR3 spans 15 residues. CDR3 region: CVSSLWARGTDTQYF. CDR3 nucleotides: TGTGTCAGCAGTTTATGGGCTCGAGGAACAGATACGCAGTATTTT.